This T cell receptor (beta chain) emerged from a study of blood T cell repertoires in COVID-19. Study-wide background: In each case, the material was cDNA or gDNA derived from T cells, B-cell-depleted T cells, or PBMCs.

Clones were sequenced by immunoSEQ multiplex PCR, and TCRdb holds only the in-frame ones, with some missing. The sample includes over 300,000 clones, around 80% of them seen just once. The length of the CDR3 is 18 residues. Germline trimming cut 5 bases from V and 2 bases from J; bases unmatched to any gene: 9. Looked up from germline, CDR1 is SGHTA and CDR2 is FQGNSA. The sequenced material came from peripheral blood. This receptor was obtained from a woman aged 45-65 years with acute or convalescent COVID-19. The rearrangement links TRBV7-2 to TRBJ2-5; 15 positions match TRBD2. The CDR3 region is CASSDGLAGGPRQETQYF. CDR3 coding DNA: TGTGCCAGCAGCGACGGACTAGCGGGGGGGCCACGGCAAGAGACCCAGTACTTC.